The source of this TCR beta chain is a study of blood T cell repertoires in COVID-19. Study details: Acute and convalescent COVID-19 specimens originated in the United States, Italy and Spain. PBMCs, B-cell-depleted T cells, or T cells provided the cDNA or gDNA that made up the material.

Methods used by the authors: For nucleated cells, counts were estimated from reference gene primer amplification. TCRdb keeps only in-frame clones here, not all; method: immunoSEQ multiplex PCR. V and J calls and clone size come straight from that table; D and trimming were deduced from the DNA. The table includes fewer than 70,000 clones, roughly 84% detected once. The CDR3 consists of 15 residues. V lost 5 bases and J lost 1, with 10 bases in between. Germline-derived CDR1 and CDR2 are KGHDR and SFDVKD. Sequences were obtained from peripheral blood. The chain combines TRBV24-1 with TRBJ2-2; a possible D gene is TRBD2 (6 bases). This sequence was found in a man aged 50-59 years with active COVID-19. The CDR3 loop is CATSARDLNTGELFF. CDR3 in DNA: TGTGCCACCAGTGCCCGGGACTTGAACACCGGGGAGCTGTTTTTT.